The 8 T cell receptor beta chains reported below all come from one sample, sequenced in a study of technical replicates of blood from a handful of donors. Profiled with immunoSEQ multiplex PCR; TCRdb holds only in-frame clones, not every one. The table records about 62,000 clones, roughly 91% of them present only once. The sequenced material came from PBMCs. These receptors were taken from a human donor in good health. Some clones in this sample may be carry-over from other donors' samples.

This chain uses TRBV6-1 with TRBJ2-7; 9 bases are a match to TRBD2. The trim removed 3 bases at V and 2 bases at J, leaving 5 bases unmatched. The CDR3 sequence is 15 residues long. Germline assignment: CDR1 MNHNS and CDR2 SASEGT. The CDR3 is CASSERLAAPYEQYF. The CDR3 nucleotides read TGTGCCAGCAGTGAGCGACTAGCGGCACCCTACGAGCAGTACTTC.

The rearrangement uses TRBV11-3 and TRBJ2-6, with 9 bases matching TRBD1. V dropped 1 base and J dropped 0; count of bases not matched to a gene: 4. The V gene's germline CDR1 is SGHNT and CDR2 YENEEA. The CDR3 is made up of 18 amino acids. The CDR3: CASSLGGTGSSGANVLTF. CDR3 bases: TGTGCCAGCAGCTTAGGTGGGACAGGGAGCTCTGGGGCCAACGTCCTGACTTTC.

This chain joins TRBV2 and TRBJ2-2, with 11 bases that match TRBD2. Germline lookup yields CDR1 SNHLY and CDR2 FYNNEI. The CDR3 contains 17 residues. V shed 6 bases and J 0 bases; nucleotides not matched to a gene: 6. The CDR3 coding sequence is TGTGCCAGCAGGCGGACTAGCGGGCAAACGAACACCGGGGAGCTGTTTTTT. Translating gives CASRRTSGQTNTGELFF. Based on the CDR3 plus reference TRBV2 and TRBJ2-2, the full variable domain is EPEVTQTPSHQVTQMGQEVILRCVPISNHLYFYWYRQILGQKVEFLVSFYNNEISEKSEIFDDQFSVERPDGSNFTLKIRSTKLEDSAMYFCASRRTSGQTNTGELFFGEGSRLTVL.

The chain couples TRBV9 to TRBJ2-1; no reliable D call. V lost 4 bases and J lost 10, with 15 bases in between. The germline CDR1 and CDR2 sequences are SGDLS and YYNGEE. CDR3 size: 13 residues. The CDR3 spells CASSLEPGAEQFF. The CDR3 DNA is TGTGCCAGCAGCTTAGAACCCGGAGCCGAGCAGTTCTTC. Based on the CDR3 plus reference TRBV9 and TRBJ2-1, the full variable domain is DSGVTQTPKHLITATGQRVTLRCSPRSGDLSVYWYQQSLDQGLQFLIQYYNGEERAKGNILERFSAQQFPDLHSELNLSSLELGDSALYFCASSLEPGAEQFFGPGTRLTVL.

This chain connects TRBV2 to TRBJ2-7, with 7 bases that match TRBD1. This CDR3 has 14 amino acids. Germline loops: CDR1 SNHLY, CDR2 FYNNEI. V gave up 2 bases and J gave up 2 bases; unmatched junction bases: 3. The CDR3 sequence is CASSERQGTYEQYF. The CDR3 coding sequence is TGTGCCAGCAGTGAAAGACAGGGTACCTACGAGCAGTACTTC.

The chain combines TRBV18 with TRBJ2-7; D unclear. CDR3 length equals 14 residues. Germline assignment: CDR1 KGHSH and CDR2 LQKENI. V was shortened by 3 bases and J by 0 bases, with 9 bases between the two germline ends. In nucleotides, the CDR3 is TGTGCCAGCTCACCGGGCTCAGACTCCTACGAGCAGTACTTC. This translates into CASSPGSDSYEQYF. The variable domain in full, with the rest retrieved from reference TRBV18 and TRBJ2-7, is NAGVMQNPRHLVRRRGQEARLRCSPMKGHSHVYWYRQLPEEGLKFMVYLQKENIIDESGMPKERFSAEFPKEGPSILRIQQVVRGDSAAYFCASSPGSDSYEQYFGPGTRLTVT.

This chain connects TRBV7-3 to TRBJ1-2, with 11 bases aligning to TRBD1. Trimming took 5 bases from V and 7 from J; bases not matched to a gene: 9. Germline CDR1 and CDR2: SGHTA and FQGTGA. The CDR3 covers 15 residues. The CDR3 region has the DNA TGTGCCAGCAGCATAGCGGGACAGGGGGTCGGTGGCTACACCTTC. Encoded protein: CASSIAGQGVGGYTF.

The V gene is TRBV11-1, the J gene TRBJ2-1; 9 positions agree with TRBD1. CDR3 length: 15 amino acids. V dropped 3 bases and J dropped 4; count of bases not matched to a gene: 4. Germline loops: CDR1 SGHAT, CDR2 FQDESV (reference sequence). The chain's CDR3 is CASSFSGTGYNEQFF. CDR3 nucleotides: TGTGCCAGCAGCTTTTCCGGGACAGGGTACAATGAGCAGTTCTTC.